This TCR beta chain was recorded in a study of OX40 agonist ivuxolimab in advanced cancers. The overall study: Ivuxolimab, an agonist antibody against OX40 (CD134), was given to patients. Partial responses were achieved by three patients, one with hepatocellular carcinoma and two with cutaneous melanoma.

This clone was counted once. This table comes from immunoSEQ multiplex PCR, and its TCRdb copy is limited to in-frame clones, with some not included. The sample lists approximately 54,000 clones, just over 90% seen once, with around 13% in the top ten. CDR1 SGHDT and CDR2 YYEEEE come from the germline V gene. With V trimmed by 4 bases and J by 7 bases, 11 bases remained unmatched. The CDR3 length is 16 residues. This specimen consisted of CD4+ or CD8+ T cells sorted from blood, obtained in a trial of the OX40 agonist ivuxolimab. This TCR was recovered from an adult with an advanced solid tumor such as melanoma, head and neck, liver or kidney cancer. V usage is TRBV5-6 and J usage is TRBJ2-2; 9 bases fit TRBD2. The CDR3 loop reads CASSRAGTSYDGELFF. In DNA, the CDR3 is TGTGCCAGCAGCCGTGCCGGGACTAGCTATGACGGGGAGCTGTTTTTT.